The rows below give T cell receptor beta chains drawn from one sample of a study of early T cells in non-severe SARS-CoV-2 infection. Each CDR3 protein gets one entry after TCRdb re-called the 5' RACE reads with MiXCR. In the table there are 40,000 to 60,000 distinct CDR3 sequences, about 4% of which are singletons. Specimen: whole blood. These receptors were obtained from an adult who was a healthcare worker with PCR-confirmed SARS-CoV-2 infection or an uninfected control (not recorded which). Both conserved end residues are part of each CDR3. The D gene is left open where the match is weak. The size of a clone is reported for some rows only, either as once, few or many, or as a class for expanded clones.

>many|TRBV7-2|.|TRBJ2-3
TGTGCCAGCAGCTTAGCGGAACGCACAGATACGCAGTATTTT
CASSLAERTDTQYF
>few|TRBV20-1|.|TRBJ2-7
TGCAGTGCTAGATCGGCCACAAGGACCTACGAGCAGTACTTC
CSARSATRTYEQYF
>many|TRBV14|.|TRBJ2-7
TGTGCCAGCAGCCACCTGGGGATTCCCTACGAGCAGTACTTC
CASSHLGIPYEQYF
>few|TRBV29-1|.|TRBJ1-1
TGCAGCGTTGGTTGGGACGAGGGCACTGAAGCTTTCTTT
CSVGWDEGTEAFF
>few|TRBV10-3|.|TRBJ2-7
TGTGCCATCAGTGAGACGGGTTACGAGCAGTACTTC
CAISETGYEQYF
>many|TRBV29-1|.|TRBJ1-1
TGCAGCGTTTCGGGACACCTAAACACTGAAGCTTTCTTT
CSVSGHLNTEAFF
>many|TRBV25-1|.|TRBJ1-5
TGTGCCAGCAGTCAGGCTGGATCTAGGCAGCCCCAGCATTTT
CASSQAGSRQPQHF
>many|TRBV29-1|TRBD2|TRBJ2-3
TGCAGCGTCCGCACTACTAGCGGGAGGTCCACAGATACGCAGTATTTT
CSVRTTSGRSTDTQYF
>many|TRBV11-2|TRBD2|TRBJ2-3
TGTGCCAGCAGCTGGACTAGCGGGAGAGGGACAGATACGCAGTATTTT
CASSWTSGRGTDTQYF
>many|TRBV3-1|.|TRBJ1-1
TGTGCCAGCAGCCCCAGTCAGGCCGGAGGTGAAGCTTTCTTT
CASSPSQAGGEAFF
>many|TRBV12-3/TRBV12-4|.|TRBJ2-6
TGTGCCAGCAGTGCCTCCTCTGGGGCCAACGTCCTGACTTTC
CASSASSGANVLTF
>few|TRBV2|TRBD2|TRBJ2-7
TGTGCCAGCAGGGGACTAGCGGCCTACGAGCAGTACTTC
CASRGLAAYEQYF
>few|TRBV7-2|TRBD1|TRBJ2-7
TGTGCCAGCAGCCCGTGGACAGGGTCCTACGAGCAGTACTTC
CASSPWTGSYEQYF
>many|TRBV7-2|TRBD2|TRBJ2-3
TGTGCCAGCAGTTTCTACGGGAGCGGGGGGATGAGCACAGATACGCAGTATTTT
CASSFYGSGGMSTDTQYF
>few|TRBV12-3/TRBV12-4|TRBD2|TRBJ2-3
TGTGCCAGCAGCCGTAGCGGGGGGGCCGGAGATACGCAGTATTTT
CASSRSGGAGDTQYF
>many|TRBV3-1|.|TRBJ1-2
TGTGCCAGCAGCCAAGTTGGGGCACGCTATGGCTACACCTTC
CASSQVGARYGYTF
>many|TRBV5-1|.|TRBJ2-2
TGCGCCAGCAGCCCGAAGGCAGCGGTGAACACCGGGGAGCTGTTTTTT
CASSPKAAVNTGELFF
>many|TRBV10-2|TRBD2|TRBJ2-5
TGCGCCAGCAGTGAGGTGGCCGGACTAGCGGGTCAACCAGAGACCCAGTACTTC
CASSEVAGLAGQPETQYF
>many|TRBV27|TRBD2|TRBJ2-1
TGTGCCAGTGGCCGGGCGGGGGGCCTCAATGAGCAGTTCTTC
CASGRAGGLNEQFF
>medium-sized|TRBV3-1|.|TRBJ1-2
TGTGCCAGCGGAGGGTTGATGAGTCATGGCTACACCTTC
CASGGLMSHGYTF
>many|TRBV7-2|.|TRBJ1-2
TGTGCCAGCAGCTCCAGAAGAGAGTTGAACTATGGCTACACCTTC
CASSSRRELNYGYTF
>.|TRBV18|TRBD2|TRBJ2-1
TGTGCCAGCTCACCACCGTGGGGGGGAAGGGACAATGAGCAGTTCTTC
CASSPPWGGRDNEQFF
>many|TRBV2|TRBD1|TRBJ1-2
TGTGCCAGCATTTCACAGGGGAACTATGGCTACACCTTC
CASISQGNYGYTF
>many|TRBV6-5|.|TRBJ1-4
TGTGCCAGCAGTTACAGGGTTAATGAAAAACTGTTTTTT
CASSYRVNEKLFF
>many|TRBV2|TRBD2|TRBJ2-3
TGTGCCAGCAGTGAAGCGACTTGGTCGGGAGGAACCCCAGATACGCAGTATTTT
CASSEATWSGGTPDTQYF
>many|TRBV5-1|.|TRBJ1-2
TGCGCCAGCAGCTTGGAAGGGGCCTCCTATGGCTACACCTTC
CASSLEGASYGYTF
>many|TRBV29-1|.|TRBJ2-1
TGCAGCGGAACTCAGGGGGGCAATGAGCAGTTCTTC
CSGTQGGNEQFF
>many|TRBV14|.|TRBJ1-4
TGTGCCAGCAGCCAAAGAAACAGGAGAAATGAAAAACTGTTTTTT
CASSQRNRRNEKLFF
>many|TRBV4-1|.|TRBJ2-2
TGCGCCAGCAGCCGCGAGCCTAGCGCGACCGGGGAGCTGTTTTTT
CASSREPSATGELFF
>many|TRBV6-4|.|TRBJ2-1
TGTGCCAGCCCCCCTGGGGAGCTCTCGGGACTCTCACGCTGGAATGAGCAGTTCTTC
CASPPGELSGLSRWNEQFF
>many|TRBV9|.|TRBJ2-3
TGTGCCAGCAGCGCTAGACAGGTAGCAGATACGCAGTATTTT
CASSARQVADTQYF